This TCR beta chain was found in a study of CD8 T cells in Susac syndrome. Points from the study as a whole: The study conceded that its TCR sequencing and HLA analysis involved relatively few individuals.

Healthy donors constituted the controls, which were matched for age and sex. TEMRA cells were FACS-enriched, unlike CD8+ and CD4+ T cells, which were negatively isolated. This clonotype was seen just once. Antigen unknown. From germline, CDR1 is GTSNPN and CDR2 SVGIG (reference sequence). The CDR3 covers 12 residues. Trimming pared 0 bases from V and 5 bases from J, leaving 5 bases between. Random hexamers were used to reverse transcribe about 0.5 to 1 ug of RNA. Amplification of TCR beta CDR3 across 54 Vbeta and 13 Jbeta was performed with immunoSEQ multiplex PCR. One entry per CDR3 protein, called by TCRdb with MiXCR from the immunoSEQ multiplex PCR reads. This table has about 140,000 distinct CDR3 sequences, 94% appearing once.

Material for sequencing was CD8+ T cells from PBMCs. The chain combines TRBV30 with TRBJ2-1; D remains unclear. This TCR was recovered from a human donor in good health. This CDR3 reads CAWSVADNEQFF. In DNA, the CDR3 is TGTGCCTGGAGTGTAGCAGACAATGAGCAGTTCTTC.